Below, 8 T cell receptor beta chains from the same sample are listed, as sequenced in a study of vaccination and CD4 T cells after COVID-19. Sequencing of DNA taken from cultured CD4+ T cells relied on the Oncomine TCR Beta short-read assay. TCRdb itself ran the PCR reads through MiXCR, one entry per CDR3 protein. The table lists about 20,000 distinct CDR3 sequences, less than 55% of them singletons. No antigen has been identified for these receptors. Described treatment: approximately nine-day PBMC culture with coronavirus spike peptide pools or control peptides (ViraFEST assay). The sample taken for sequencing was CD4+ T cells from blood, cultured in vitro. The origin of the receptors is a human donor who had recovered from COVID-19.

This clonotype was seen once. This sequence joins TRBV20-1 and TRBJ2-5; D might be TRBD2 (6 bases). CDR3 length: 17 amino acids. Germline V gene sequence: CDR1 DFQATT, CDR2 SNEGSKA (reference sequence). Deletions cut 4 bases from V and 2 bases from J, with 23 bases between. The CDR3: CSAIALGGTKTQETQYF. The DNA of the CDR3 is TGCAGTGCTATAGCCTTGGGAGGAACAAAGACTCAAGAGACCCAGTACTTC.

The V call is TRBV30, the J call TRBJ2-7; D unresolved. This CDR3 comprises 12 residues. Trimming took off 5 bases at V and 6 bases at J, with 14 bases between the two ends. Germline CDR1 GTSNPN, CDR2 SVGIG (reference sequence). The CDR3 protein is CAWAGRGTEQYF. CDR3 coding DNA: TGTGCCTGGGCAGGCCGTGGTACCGAGCAGTACTTC. Together with reference TRBV30 and TRBJ2-7, the CDR3 gives the full variable domain: SQTIHQWPATLVQPVGSPLSLECTVEGTSNPNLYWYRQAAGRGLQLLFYSVGIGQISSEVPQNLSASRPQDRQFILSSKKLLLSDSGFYLCAWAGRGTEQYFGPGTRLTVT.

This clonotype was observed a few times. The chain couples TRBV19 to TRBJ1-1; TRBD1 might be the D (5 bases). V lost 5 bases, J lost 10 bases, and 14 bases lay in between. Germline V gene lookup returns CDR1 LNHDA and CDR2 SQIVND (reference sequence). The CDR3 length is 12 residues. The CDR3 region is CASSPSRGLAFF. The CDR3 DNA reads TGTGCCAGTAGTCCCTCGCGGGGCCTAGCTTTCTTT.

This clonotype occurred once. The genes are TRBV19 and TRBJ2-1; D is possibly TRBD1 or TRBD2 (5 bases each). V dropped 6 bases and J dropped 0 bases, with 15 bases sitting between them. CDR3 length equals 16 residues. Per germline, CDR1 LNHDA and CDR2 SQIVND (reference sequence). In DNA form, the CDR3 reads TGTGCCAGTAGATCCTGGGACGCCTTCTCCTACAATGAGCAGTTCTTC. As protein: CASRSWDAFSYNEQFF.

The chain employs TRBV20-1 and TRBJ2-1; 11 bases fit TRBD2. Losses at the gene ends were 2 bases for V and 6 bases for J; bases not matched to a gene: 15. Germline CDR1 reads DFQATT; CDR2 reads SNEGSKA (reference sequence). The CDR3 sequence is 18 residues long. The DNA for the CDR3 is TGCAGTGCTAGAAACCCTTTCGGCACTAGCGGGAGAGGCAATGAGCAGTTCTTC. Its protein is CSARNPFGTSGRGNEQFF.

The CDR3 sequence is CASSFRLRGMNTEAFF. DNA for the CDR3: TGTGCCAGCAGTTTCCGGCTCCGGGGCATGAACACTGAAGCTTTCTTT. V usage is TRBV27 and J usage is TRBJ1-1, with a tentative D call TRBD1 (5 bases). This CDR3 is 16 amino acids long. Trimming removed 3 bases from V and 0 bases from J, with 14 bases in between. Germline CDR1 reads MNHEY; CDR2 reads SMNVEV (reference sequence).

This clonotype came up a few times. V usage is TRBV15 and J usage is TRBJ2-4, with D perhaps matching TRBD1 (6 bases). CDR1 is LNHNV and CDR2 is YYDKDF in the germline V gene (reference sequence). The CDR3 covers 15 residues. V lost 0 bases and J 8 bases, leaving 14 bases between the germline ends. The CDR3 sequence: CATSRDRAGVDIQYF. CDR3 coding DNA: TGTGCCACCAGCAGAGATCGGGCAGGGGTTGACATTCAGTACTTC.

This clonotype was found a few times. The genes are TRBV27 and TRBJ2-7; TRBD1 matches at 10 bases. This CDR3 is 14 amino acids long. Germline lookup yields CDR1 MNHEY and CDR2 SMNVEV (reference sequence). V gave up 3 bases and J gave up 3 bases; unmatched junction bases: 2. The CDR3 sequence: CASSFGTGVYEQYF. CDR3 sequence (DNA): TGTGCCAGCAGTTTCGGGACAGGGGTCTACGAGCAGTACTTC.